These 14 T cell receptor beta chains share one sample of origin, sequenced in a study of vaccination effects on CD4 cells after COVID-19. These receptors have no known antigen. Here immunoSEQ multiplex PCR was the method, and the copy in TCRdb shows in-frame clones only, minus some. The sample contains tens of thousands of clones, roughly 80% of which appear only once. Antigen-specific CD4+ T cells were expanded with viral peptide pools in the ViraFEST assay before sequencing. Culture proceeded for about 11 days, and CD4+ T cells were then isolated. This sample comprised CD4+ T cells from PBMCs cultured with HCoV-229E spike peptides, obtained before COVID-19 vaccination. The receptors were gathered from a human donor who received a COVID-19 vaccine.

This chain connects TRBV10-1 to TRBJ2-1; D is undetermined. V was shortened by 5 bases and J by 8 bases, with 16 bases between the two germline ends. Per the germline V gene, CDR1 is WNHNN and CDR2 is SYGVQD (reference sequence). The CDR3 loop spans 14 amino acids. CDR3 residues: CASSKSTVDHEQFF. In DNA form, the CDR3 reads TGCGCCAGCAGTAAATCCACGGTGGACCATGAGCAGTTCTTC.

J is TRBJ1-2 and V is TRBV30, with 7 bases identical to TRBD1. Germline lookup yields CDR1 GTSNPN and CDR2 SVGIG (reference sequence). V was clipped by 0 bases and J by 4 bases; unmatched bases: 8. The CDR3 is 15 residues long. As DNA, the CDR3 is TGTGCCTGGAGTGTCTCTAGGGGGCATGGCTATGGCTACACCTTC. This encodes CAWSVSRGHGYGYTF.

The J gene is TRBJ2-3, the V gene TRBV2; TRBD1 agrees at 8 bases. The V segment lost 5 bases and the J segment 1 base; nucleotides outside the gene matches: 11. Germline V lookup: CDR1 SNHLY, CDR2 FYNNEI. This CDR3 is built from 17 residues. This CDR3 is CASSPGTGWDGTDTQYF. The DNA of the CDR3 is TGTGCCAGCAGTCCAGGGACAGGTTGGGATGGCACAGATACGCAGTATTTT.

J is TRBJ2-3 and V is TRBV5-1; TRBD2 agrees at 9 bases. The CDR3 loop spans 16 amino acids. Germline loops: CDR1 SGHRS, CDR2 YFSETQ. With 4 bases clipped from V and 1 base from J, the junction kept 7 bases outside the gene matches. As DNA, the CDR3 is TGCGCCAGCAGCCCCGACAGACTAGCGGGCACAGATACGCAGTATTTT. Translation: CASSPDRLAGTDTQYF. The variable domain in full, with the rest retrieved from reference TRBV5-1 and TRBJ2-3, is KAGVTQTPRYLIKTRGQQVTLSCSPISGHRSVSWYQQTPGQGLQFLFEYFSETQRNKGNFPGRFSGRQFSNSRSEMNVSTLELGDSALYLCASSPDRLAGTDTQYFGPGTRLTVL.

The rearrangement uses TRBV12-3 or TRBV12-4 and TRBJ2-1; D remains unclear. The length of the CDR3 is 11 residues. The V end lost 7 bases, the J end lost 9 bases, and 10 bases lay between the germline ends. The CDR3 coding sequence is TGTGCCAGCACTGTGGGCGGTGAGCAGTTCTTC. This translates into CASTVGGEQFF.

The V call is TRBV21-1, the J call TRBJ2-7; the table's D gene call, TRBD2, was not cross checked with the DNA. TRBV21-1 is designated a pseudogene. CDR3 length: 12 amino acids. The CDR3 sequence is CASREIHYEQYV. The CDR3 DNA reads TGTGCCAGCCGGGAGATCCACTACGAGCAGTACGTC.

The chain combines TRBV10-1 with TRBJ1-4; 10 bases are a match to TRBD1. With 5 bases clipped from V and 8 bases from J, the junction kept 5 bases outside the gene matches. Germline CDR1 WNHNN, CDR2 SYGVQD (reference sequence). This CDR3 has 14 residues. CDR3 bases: TGCGCCAGCAGTCCCGGGACAGGGGACGAAAAACTGTTTTTT. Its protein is CASSPGTGDEKLFF.

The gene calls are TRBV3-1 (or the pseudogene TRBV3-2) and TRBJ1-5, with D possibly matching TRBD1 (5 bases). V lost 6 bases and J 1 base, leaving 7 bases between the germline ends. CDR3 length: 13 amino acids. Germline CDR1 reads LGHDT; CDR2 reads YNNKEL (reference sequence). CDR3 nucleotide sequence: TGTGCCAGCAGTGGGGGAAGCAATCAGCCCCAGCATTTT. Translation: CASSGGSNQPQHF.

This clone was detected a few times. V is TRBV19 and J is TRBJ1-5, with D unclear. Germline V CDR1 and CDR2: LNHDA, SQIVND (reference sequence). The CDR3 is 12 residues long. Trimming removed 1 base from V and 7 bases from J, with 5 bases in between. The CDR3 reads CASSIAEQPQHF. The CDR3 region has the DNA TGTGCCAGTAGTATAGCGGAACAGCCCCAGCATTTT.

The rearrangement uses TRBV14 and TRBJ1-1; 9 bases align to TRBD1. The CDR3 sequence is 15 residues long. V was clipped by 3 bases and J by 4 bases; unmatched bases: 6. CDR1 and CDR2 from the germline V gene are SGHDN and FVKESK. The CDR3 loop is CASSQLQGAFTEAFF. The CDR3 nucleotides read TGTGCCAGCAGCCAGCTACAGGGGGCGTTCACTGAAGCTTTCTTT.

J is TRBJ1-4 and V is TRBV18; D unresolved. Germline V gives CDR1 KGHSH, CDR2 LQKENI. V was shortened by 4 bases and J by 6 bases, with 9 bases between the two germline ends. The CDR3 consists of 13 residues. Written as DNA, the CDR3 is TGTGCCAGCTCACGAACCCCGGATGAAAAACTGTTTTTT. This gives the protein CASSRTPDEKLFF.

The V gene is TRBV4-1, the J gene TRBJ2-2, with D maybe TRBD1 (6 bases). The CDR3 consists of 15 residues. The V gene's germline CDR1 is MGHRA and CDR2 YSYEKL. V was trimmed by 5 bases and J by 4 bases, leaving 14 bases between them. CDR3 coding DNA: TGCGCCAGCAGCAACCGGGACACGCTCACCGGGGAGCTGTTTTTT. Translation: CASSNRDTLTGELFF.

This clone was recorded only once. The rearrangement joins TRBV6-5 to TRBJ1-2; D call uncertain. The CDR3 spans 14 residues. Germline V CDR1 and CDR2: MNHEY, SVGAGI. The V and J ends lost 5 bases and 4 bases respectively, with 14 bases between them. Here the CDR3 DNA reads TGTGCCAGCAGTCCCCTCCCGTCCTTCTATGGCTACACCTTC. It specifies CASSPLPSFYGYTF.

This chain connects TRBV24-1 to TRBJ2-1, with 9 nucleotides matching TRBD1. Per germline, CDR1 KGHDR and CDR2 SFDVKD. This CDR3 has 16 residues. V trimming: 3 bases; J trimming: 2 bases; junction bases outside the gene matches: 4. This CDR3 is CATSDQGQGPYNEQFF. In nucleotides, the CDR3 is TGTGCCACCAGTGATCAGGGACAGGGTCCCTACAATGAGCAGTTCTTC.